A selection of T cell receptor beta chains follows, all from one sample in a study of control samples from healthy donors and cancer patients. Sequenced by immunoSEQ multiplex PCR; TCRdb stores in-frame clones only, minus some. The table has some 140,000 clones, roughly nine tenths seen once. The material sequenced was blood. All receptors derive from a woman aged 25 to 45 in good health. The CDR3 runs from the conserved cysteine through the conserved F or W. The order of the fields is V gene, clone size, J gene, D gene, CDR3 protein, CDR3 DNA. D genes are given only for firm matches. Size values are once, few and many counts, or a class for expanded clones, and some rows have none.

v_call: TRBV6-2/TRBV6-3
clone_size: .
j_call: TRBJ2-7
d_call: .
cdr3_aa: CASSFDSPYEQYF
cdr3_nt: TGTGCCAGCAGTTTTGACTCTCCCTACGAGCAGTACTTC

v_call: TRBV18
clone_size: .
j_call: TRBJ2-1
d_call: .
cdr3_aa: CASSPFLGGGAYNEQFF
cdr3_nt: TGTGCCAGCTCACCATTTTTGGGAGGGGGAGCTTACAATGAGCAGTTCTTC

v_call: TRBV9
clone_size: .
j_call: TRBJ2-2
d_call: .
cdr3_aa: CASSPHTGENTGELFF
cdr3_nt: TGTGCCAGCAGCCCCCACACGGGGGAGAACACCGGGGAGCTGTTTTTT

v_call: TRBV2
clone_size: .
j_call: TRBJ2-5
d_call: TRBD2
cdr3_aa: CASSEELAGVGETQYF
cdr3_nt: TGTGCCAGCAGTGAAGAACTAGCGGGAGTGGGGGAGACCCAGTACTTC

v_call: TRBV18
clone_size: .
j_call: TRBJ2-3
d_call: .
cdr3_aa: CASSPSGGKNTQYF
cdr3_nt: TGTGCCAGCTCACCCTCAGGGGGGAAGAATACGCAGTATTTT

v_call: TRBV2
clone_size: .
j_call: TRBJ1-2
d_call: TRBD1
cdr3_aa: CASGTDFYGYTF
cdr3_nt: TGTGCCAGCGGGACAGACTTCTATGGCTACACCTTC

v_call: TRBV10-3
clone_size: .
j_call: TRBJ1-5
d_call: .
cdr3_aa: CAISELEGTHQPQHF
cdr3_nt: TGTGCCATCAGTGAGTTGGAGGGGACCCACCAGCCCCAGCATTTT

v_call: TRBV3-1/TRBV3-2
clone_size: .
j_call: TRBJ1-2
d_call: .
cdr3_aa: CASSQDPSWLGYGYTF
cdr3_nt: TGTGCCAGCAGCCAAGACCCCAGTTGGTTGGGCTATGGCTACACCTTC

v_call: TRBV4-2
clone_size: once
j_call: TRBJ1-5
d_call: .
cdr3_aa: CASSQSRRQPQHF
cdr3_nt: TGTGCCAGCAGCCAATCCCGGAGGCAGCCCCAGCATTTT

v_call: TRBV3-1/TRBV3-2
clone_size: once
j_call: TRBJ2-7
d_call: TRBD2
cdr3_aa: CASSRGRLAFTYEQYF
cdr3_nt: TGTGCCAGCAGCCGCGGACGACTAGCATTTACCTACGAGCAGTACTTC

v_call: TRBV6-1
clone_size: .
j_call: TRBJ2-7
d_call: TRBD2
cdr3_aa: CASSELAGVASYEQYF
cdr3_nt: TGTGCCAGCAGTGAACTAGCGGGAGTTGCCTCCTACGAGCAGTACTTC

v_call: TRBV28
clone_size: .
j_call: TRBJ1-1
d_call: .
cdr3_aa: CASSFRQGGTEAFF
cdr3_nt: TGTGCCAGCAGTTTCCGGCAGGGAGGAACTGAAGCTTTCTTT

v_call: TRBV10-3
clone_size: .
j_call: TRBJ1-4
d_call: .
cdr3_aa: CAISELEGDHEKLFF
cdr3_nt: TGTGCCATCAGTGAGTTGGAGGGTGACCATGAAAAACTGTTTTTT

v_call: TRBV7-2
clone_size: .
j_call: TRBJ1-5
d_call: TRBD1
cdr3_aa: CASSLRQGGQPQHF
cdr3_nt: TGTGCCAGCAGCCTACGACAGGGAGGGCAGCCCCAGCATTTT

v_call: TRBV11-3
clone_size: .
j_call: TRBJ2-5
d_call: .
cdr3_aa: CASSLHASGTQYF
cdr3_nt: TGTGCCAGCAGCTTGCACGCCTCGGGGACCCAGTACTTC

v_call: TRBV18
clone_size: .
j_call: TRBJ2-1
d_call: TRBD2
cdr3_aa: CASSPSPLAGLNEQFF
cdr3_nt: TGTGCCAGCTCACCATCCCCCCTAGCGGGATTAAATGAGCAGTTCTTC

v_call: TRBV7-8
clone_size: .
j_call: TRBJ2-7
d_call: .
cdr3_aa: CASSLERLGYEQYF
cdr3_nt: TGTGCCAGCAGCTTAGAGAGGCTTGGGTACGAGCAGTACTTC

v_call: TRBV19
clone_size: once
j_call: TRBJ1-6
d_call: .
cdr3_aa: CASSRNSGRSPLHF
cdr3_nt: TGTGCCAGTAGTCGAAATAGTGGACGCTCACCCCTCCACTTT

v_call: TRBV14
clone_size: .
j_call: TRBJ2-1
d_call: TRBD2
cdr3_aa: CASSQKKGLAGEGNEQFF
cdr3_nt: TGTGCCAGCAGCCAGAAGAAGGGTCTAGCGGGAGAAGGCAATGAGCAGTTCTTC

v_call: TRBV4-1
clone_size: .
j_call: TRBJ2-5
d_call: .
cdr3_aa: CASSRRGEGPETQYF
cdr3_nt: TGCGCCAGCAGCCGAAGAGGGGAAGGGCCGGAGACCCAGTACTTC

v_call: TRBV7-9
clone_size: .
j_call: TRBJ2-7
d_call: TRBD2
cdr3_aa: CASSFGLAGPYEQYF
cdr3_nt: TGTGCCAGCAGCTTCGGGCTAGCGGGGCCCTACGAGCAGTACTTC

v_call: TRBV2
clone_size: once
j_call: TRBJ2-5
d_call: TRBD2
cdr3_aa: CASTGGTGETQYF
cdr3_nt: TGTGCCAGCACGGGGGGGACGGGGGAGACCCAGTACTTC

v_call: TRBV5-5
clone_size: .
j_call: TRBJ1-1
d_call: .
cdr3_aa: CASNQGLTEAFF
cdr3_nt: TGTGCCAGCAATCAGGGCCTCACTGAAGCTTTCTTT

v_call: TRBV6-6
clone_size: once
j_call: TRBJ1-2
d_call: TRBD1
cdr3_aa: CASSRNRDRGQGYGYTF
cdr3_nt: TGTGCCAGCAGTCGAAACCGGGACAGGGGGCAGGGCTATGGCTACACCTTC

v_call: TRBV5-4
clone_size: .
j_call: TRBJ1-1
d_call: .
cdr3_aa: CASSSDFQNRNTEAFF
cdr3_nt: TGTGCCAGCAGCTCGGACTTCCAAAACCGGAACACTGAAGCTTTCTTT

v_call: TRBV7-8
clone_size: .
j_call: TRBJ1-1
d_call: TRBD1
cdr3_aa: CASSPYYDRGAFF
cdr3_nt: TGTGCCAGCAGCCCATATTATGACAGGGGAGCTTTCTTT

v_call: TRBV27
clone_size: .
j_call: TRBJ1-1
d_call: .
cdr3_aa: CASSLRGTTPTEAFF
cdr3_nt: TGTGCCAGCAGTTTACGGGGCACTACCCCCACTGAAGCTTTCTTT

v_call: TRBV6-5
clone_size: .
j_call: TRBJ2-1
d_call: TRBD2
cdr3_aa: CASSWGTSSNEQFF
cdr3_nt: TGTGCCAGCAGTTGGGGGACTAGCAGCAATGAGCAGTTCTTC

v_call: TRBV4-2
clone_size: .
j_call: TRBJ2-7
d_call: .
cdr3_aa: CASSQDLLAATYEQYF
cdr3_nt: TGTGCCAGCAGCCAAGATCTCTTAGCGGCCACCTACGAGCAGTACTTC

v_call: TRBV5-1
clone_size: .
j_call: TRBJ1-1
d_call: TRBD1
cdr3_aa: CASSLEAGGWEAFF
cdr3_nt: TGCGCCAGCAGCTTGGAGGCAGGGGGTTGGGAAGCTTTCTTT

v_call: TRBV7-2
clone_size: few
j_call: TRBJ1-2
d_call: TRBD1
cdr3_aa: CASSLNGKQGVSYGYTF
cdr3_nt: TGTGCCAGCAGCTTAAACGGGAAACAGGGGGTTAGCTATGGCTACACCTTC

v_call: TRBV7-2
clone_size: .
j_call: TRBJ2-7
d_call: TRBD1
cdr3_aa: CASSFQPTRQGAYEQYF
cdr3_nt: TGTGCCAGCAGCTTCCAACCGACCCGACAGGGGGCCTACGAGCAGTACTTC

v_call: TRBV6-6
clone_size: .
j_call: TRBJ1-1
d_call: .
cdr3_aa: CASSLLSTEAFF
cdr3_nt: TGTGCCAGCAGTTTACTTAGCACTGAAGCTTTCTTT

v_call: TRBV5-4
clone_size: .
j_call: TRBJ2-1
d_call: TRBD2
cdr3_aa: CASSLAAGLAGNNEQFF
cdr3_nt: TGTGCCAGCAGCTTGGCCGCGGGACTAGCGGGAAACAATGAGCAGTTCTTC

v_call: TRBV11-2
clone_size: .
j_call: TRBJ2-7
d_call: .
cdr3_aa: CASSLASTGNYEQYF
cdr3_nt: TGTGCCAGCAGCTTAGCGTCCACGGGGAACTACGAGCAGTACTTC

v_call: TRBV18
clone_size: .
j_call: TRBJ2-1
d_call: TRBD2
cdr3_aa: CASSPLGTTVNEQFF
cdr3_nt: TGTGCCAGCTCACCACTGGGGACTACCGTCAATGAGCAGTTCTTC

v_call: TRBV19
clone_size: .
j_call: TRBJ1-6
d_call: .
cdr3_aa: CASSIGGENSPLHF
cdr3_nt: TGTGCCAGTAGTATAGGAGGGGAGAATTCACCCCTCCACTTT

v_call: TRBV30
clone_size: .
j_call: TRBJ1-3
d_call: .
cdr3_aa: CAWASGYSGNTIYF
cdr3_nt: TGTGCCTGGGCATCCGGATACTCTGGAAACACCATATATTTT

v_call: TRBV9
clone_size: .
j_call: TRBJ2-5
d_call: TRBD1
cdr3_aa: CASSVVGTGQETQYF
cdr3_nt: TGTGCCAGCAGCGTTGTTGGGACAGGTCAAGAGACCCAGTACTTC

v_call: TRBV19
clone_size: .
j_call: TRBJ2-3
d_call: .
cdr3_aa: CASTPGDSSTDTQYF
cdr3_nt: TGTGCCAGTACGCCCGGGGACTCTAGCACAGATACGCAGTATTTT

v_call: TRBV30
clone_size: few
j_call: TRBJ2-4
d_call: TRBD1
cdr3_aa: CAWSDRGLAKNIQYF
cdr3_nt: TGTGCCTGGAGCGACAGGGGGCTTGCCAAAAACATTCAGTACTTC

v_call: TRBV6-5
clone_size: .
j_call: TRBJ1-2
d_call: .
cdr3_aa: CASQALQGSNYGYTF
cdr3_nt: TGTGCCAGTCAAGCGCTTCAGGGTTCTAACTATGGCTACACCTTC

v_call: TRBV5-1
clone_size: .
j_call: TRBJ2-7
d_call: TRBD2
cdr3_aa: CASSLDSPGLAFNEQYF
cdr3_nt: TGCGCCAGCAGCTTAGACAGTCCGGGACTAGCTTTCAACGAGCAGTACTTC

v_call: TRBV19
clone_size: .
j_call: TRBJ2-5
d_call: .
cdr3_aa: CASSMAGETQYF
cdr3_nt: TGTGCCAGTAGTATGGCGGGGGAGACCCAGTACTTC

v_call: TRBV30
clone_size: .
j_call: TRBJ1-2
d_call: TRBD1
cdr3_aa: CAWSRTGTGYTF
cdr3_nt: TGTGCCTGGAGCCGGACAGGGACTGGCTACACCTTC